The 21 T cell receptor beta chains listed next were all sequenced from one sample in a study of OX40 agonist ivuxolimab in advanced cancers. Sequencing was performed with immunoSEQ multiplex PCR; in TCRdb, only in-frame clones are kept and a portion is missing. The profile covers tens of thousands of clones, with approximately 90% appearing a single time and over 9.5% taken by the ten largest. The sequences come from CD4+ or CD8+ T cells sorted from blood, collected in a trial of the OX40 agonist ivuxolimab. These receptors all stem from an adult with an advanced solid tumor such as melanoma, head and neck, liver or kidney cancer.

The rearrangement uses TRBV28 and TRBJ2-2; D is unresolved. CDR3 length: 12 amino acids. Deletions cut 5 bases from V and 0 bases from J, with 1 base between. The germline V gene has CDR1 MDHEN and CDR2 SYDVKM. The CDR3 region is CASSANTGELFF. The CDR3 DNA is TGTGCCAGCAGTGCGAACACCGGGGAGCTGTTTTTT.

This sequence joins TRBV7-3 and TRBJ2-7; D is uncertain. The V gene's germline CDR1 is SGHTA and CDR2 FQGTGA. Trimming cost V 1 base and J 6 bases, with 10 bases left between them. This CDR3 contains 13 residues. CDR3 loop: CASSLMTASEQYF. The DNA for the CDR3 is TGTGCCAGCAGCTTAATGACGGCCAGCGAGCAGTACTTC.

Turning to this clone: The junction does not match germline at one end; this may be a read error. The chain is built from TRBV20-1 and TRBJ1-2; D call uncertain. This CDR3 spans 9 amino acids. CDR1 is DFQATT, CDR2 SNEGSKA, per germline (reference sequence). CDR3 in DNA: TGCAGTGCTTTAGGAGGGTTCAGCTTC. This encodes CSALGGFSF.

This clone was found a few times. V usage is TRBV30 and J usage is TRBJ1-1; possible D gene TRBD1, 5 bases. The CDR3 has 13 amino acids. Looked up from germline, CDR1 is GTSNPN and CDR2 is SVGIG (reference sequence). Trimming took off 4 bases at V and 4 bases at J, with 13 bases between the two ends. CDR3 protein: CAWTSGGGTEAFF. DNA of the CDR3: TGTGCCTGGACCTCCGGGGGAGGCACTGAAGCTTTCTTT.

The chain has TRBV14 and TRBJ2-5; TRBD2 is a possible D gene (7 bases). In germline, CDR1 is SGHDN, CDR2 FVKESK. The CDR3 totals 15 residues. V dropped 4 bases and J dropped 7 bases, with 19 bases sitting between them. CDR3 sequence reads: CASSPRWGGRGTQYF. In nucleotides, the CDR3 is TGTGCCAGCAGCCCGCGATGGGGGGGCAGGGGGACCCAGTACTTC.

The gene calls are TRBV18 and TRBJ2-5; 7 bases match TRBD1. Trimming took 3 bases from V and 3 from J; bases not matched to a gene: 4. The CDR3 is 14 residues long. From germline, CDR1 is KGHSH and CDR2 LQKENI. CDR3 DNA: TGTGCCAGCTCACCTCCAGACAGGGAAGAGACCCAGTACTTC. It yields the protein CASSPPDREETQYF.

The chain recombines TRBV2 with TRBJ2-7; D could derive from TRBD1 or TRBD2 (5 bases each). This CDR3 contains 14 residues. Looked up from germline, CDR1 is SNHLY and CDR2 is FYNNEI. Trimming removed 4 bases from V and 3 bases from J, with 13 bases in between. As DNA, the CDR3 is TGTGCCAGCAGTGTTGAGGGGTACGACTACGAGCAGTACTTC. This translates into CASSVEGYDYEQYF.

The gene calls are TRBV19 and TRBJ2-1; 10 bases fit TRBD1. Germline CDR1 is LNHDA and CDR2 is SQIVND (reference sequence). This CDR3 comprises 15 residues. The trim removed 5 bases at V and 7 bases at J, leaving 8 bases unmatched. The CDR3 loop is CASSPGQGTGNEQFF. The CDR3 DNA is TGTGCCAGTAGTCCGGGACAGGGGACAGGGAATGAGCAGTTCTTC. Filled out from reference TRBV19 and TRBJ2-1, the complete variable domain reads DGGITQSPKYLFRKEGQNVTLSCEQNLNHDAMYWYRQDPGQGLRLIYYSQIVNDFQKGDIAEGYSVSREKKESFPLTVTSAQKNPTAFYLCASSPGQGTGNEQFFGPGTRLTVL.

This chain links TRBV4-1 with TRBJ2-3, with D unclear. Germline V CDR1 and CDR2: MGHRA, YSYEKL. With 6 bases removed from V and 2 bases from J, the gap between germline ends came to 18 bases. There are 16 residues in the CDR3. This chain's CDR3 is CASSRRTGSNTDTQYF. The CDR3, as DNA: TGCGCCAGCAGTCGGCGAACCGGGTCGAACACAGATACGCAGTATTTT.

V usage is TRBV7-9 and J usage is TRBJ2-7; D remains unclear. V lost 3 bases and J lost 4, with 4 bases in between. This CDR3 has 11 residues. The germline V gene has CDR1 SEHNR and CDR2 FQNEAQ (reference sequence). The CDR3 nucleotides are TGTGCCAGCAGCTTCCGGTACGAGCAGTACTTC. Amino acids: CASSFRYEQYF.

The V and J genes are TRBV6-1 and TRBJ1-1; a possible D gene is TRBD1 (5 bases). Trimming took 3 bases from V and 6 from J, leaving 20 bases between them. From germline, CDR1 is MNHNS and CDR2 SASEGT. The CDR3 covers 16 residues. The CDR3: CASSDQGSKYWSEAFF. Written as DNA, the CDR3 is TGTGCCAGCAGTGATCAGGGCAGTAAATATTGGTCTGAAGCTTTCTTT.

The chain couples TRBV7-9 to TRBJ1-1; D ambiguous. CDR3 length equals 14 residues. The V end lost 4 bases, the J end lost 4 bases, and 13 bases lay between the germline ends. The germline V gene has CDR1 SEHNR and CDR2 FQNEAQ (reference sequence). The CDR3 coding sequence is TGTGCCAGCAGCTCATCCCGAGTATCCACTGAAGCTTTCTTT. Protein: CASSSSRVSTEAFF.

The sample holds a few counts of this clone. The V call is TRBV6-5, the J call TRBJ1-6, with D uncertain. The CDR3 length is 13 residues. Trimming left V 2 bases short and J 10 bases short, with 9 bases between. Germline assignment: CDR1 MNHEY and CDR2 SVGAGI. CDR3 nucleotide sequence: TGTGCCAGCAGTTACCAGAGTGGGTCACCCCTCCACTTT. Residues: CASSYQSGSPLHF.

The J gene is TRBJ2-2, the V gene TRBV5-6; 10 bases match TRBD2. CDR3 length: 16 amino acids. The junction had 5 bases not matched to a gene; V was cut back by 2 bases and J by 4 bases. CDR1 is SGHDT and CDR2 is YYEEEE in the germline V gene. CDR3 amino acids: CASSFLAGDTTGELFF. CDR3 DNA: TGTGCCAGCAGCTTTCTAGCGGGAGATACCACCGGGGAGCTGTTTTTT. Using reference TRBV5-6 and TRBJ2-2 for the parts outside the CDR3, the full variable domain is DAGVTQSPTHLIKTRGQQVTLRCSPKSGHDTVSWYQQALGQGPQFIFQYYEEEERQRGNFPDRFSGHQFPNYSSELNVNALLLGDSALYLCASSFLAGDTTGELFFGEGSRLTVL.

The V gene is TRBV13, the J gene TRBJ2-2; D may be TRBD1 (5 bases). There are 13 residues in the CDR3. Trimming cost V 5 bases and J 4 bases, with 8 bases left between them. CDR1 and CDR2 (germline): PRHDT, FYEKMQ (reference sequence). CDR3 coding DNA: TGTGCCAGCAGCATCAGGGTCACCGGGGAGCTGTTTTTT. It translates to CASSIRVTGELFF.

V is TRBV7-9 and J is TRBJ1-3, with 7 positions matching TRBD1. This CDR3 has 14 amino acids. J was trimmed by 6 bases and V by 10 bases; bases with no gene match: 12. CDR1 and CDR2 (germline): SEHNR, FQNEAQ (reference sequence). The CDR3 DNA reads as TGTGCCATCAACAGGGGAAGGAACGAAAACACCATATATTTT. This gives the protein CAINRGRNENTIYF.

The chain links TRBV9 to TRBJ2-2, with a possible D match to TRBD1 (6 bases). The germline V gene encodes CDR1 SGDLS and CDR2 YYNGEE. Trimming stripped 3 bases from V and 1 base from J, with 16 bases between. This CDR3 has 17 residues. In DNA, the CDR3 is TGTGCCAGCAGCGGACCACGAGAACAGGGGAACACCGGGGAGCTGTTTTTT. This encodes CASSGPREQGNTGELFF.

This chain links TRBV27 with TRBJ1-2; 7 positions match TRBD1. Trimming cost V 6 bases and J 1 base; bases outside gene matches: 11. CDR1 is MNHEY, CDR2 SMNVEV, per germline (reference sequence). CDR3 length: 16 residues. CDR3 nucleotide sequence: TGTGCCAGCAGGGGACGGGCACAGGGGTATAACTATGGCTACACCTTC. Translated: CASRGRAQGYNYGYTF.

This clone was recorded only once. V is TRBV5-4 and J is TRBJ2-5, with 9 bases matching TRBD2. The ends lost 0 bases at V and 3 bases at J; junction bases unmatched: 9. Germline assignment: CDR1 SGHNT and CDR2 YYREEE (reference sequence). The CDR3 is 17 residues long. CDR3 amino acids: CASSLVGAGGVKETQYF. DNA for the CDR3: TGTGCCAGCAGCTTGGTCGGTGCGGGAGGGGTTAAAGAGACCCAGTACTTC.

The J gene is TRBJ2-1, the V gene TRBV9, with 11 bases fitting TRBD2. The CDR3 covers 17 residues. Per the germline V gene, CDR1 is SGDLS and CDR2 is YYNGEE. The ends lost 2 bases at V and 3 bases at J; junction bases unmatched: 7. CDR3 sequence: CASSVSSGGLDYNEQFF. The CDR3 DNA reads TGTGCCAGCAGCGTCTCTAGCGGGGGGCTTGACTACAATGAGCAGTTCTTC.

The chain carries TRBV30 and TRBJ1-1, with D possibly matching TRBD1 (5 bases). The ends were cut back, 2 bases at V and 5 bases at J, with 21 bases in the middle. The length of the CDR3 is 16 residues. From germline, CDR1 is GTSNPN and CDR2 SVGIG (reference sequence). CDR3 protein: CAWSLGGRTRGTEAFF. In nucleotides, the CDR3 is TGTGCCTGGAGTCTGGGGGGTCGGACGAGGGGAACTGAAGCTTTCTTT.